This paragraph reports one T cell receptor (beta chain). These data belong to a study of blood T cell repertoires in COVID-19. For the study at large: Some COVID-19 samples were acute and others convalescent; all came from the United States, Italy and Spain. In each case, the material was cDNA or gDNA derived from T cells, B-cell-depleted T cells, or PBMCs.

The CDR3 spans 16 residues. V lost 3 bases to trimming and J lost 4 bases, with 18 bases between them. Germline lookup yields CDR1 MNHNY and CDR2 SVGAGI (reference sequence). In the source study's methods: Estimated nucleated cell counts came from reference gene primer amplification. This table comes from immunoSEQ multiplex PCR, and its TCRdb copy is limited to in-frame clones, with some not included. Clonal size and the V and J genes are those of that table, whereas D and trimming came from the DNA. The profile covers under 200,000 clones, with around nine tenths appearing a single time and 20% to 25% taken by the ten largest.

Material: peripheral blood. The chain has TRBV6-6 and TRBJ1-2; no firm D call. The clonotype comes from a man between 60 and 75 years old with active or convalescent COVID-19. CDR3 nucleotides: TGTGCCAGCAGTTATGAAGGTGTACAGTCGACCTATGGCTACACCTTC. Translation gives CASSYEGVQSTYGYTF.